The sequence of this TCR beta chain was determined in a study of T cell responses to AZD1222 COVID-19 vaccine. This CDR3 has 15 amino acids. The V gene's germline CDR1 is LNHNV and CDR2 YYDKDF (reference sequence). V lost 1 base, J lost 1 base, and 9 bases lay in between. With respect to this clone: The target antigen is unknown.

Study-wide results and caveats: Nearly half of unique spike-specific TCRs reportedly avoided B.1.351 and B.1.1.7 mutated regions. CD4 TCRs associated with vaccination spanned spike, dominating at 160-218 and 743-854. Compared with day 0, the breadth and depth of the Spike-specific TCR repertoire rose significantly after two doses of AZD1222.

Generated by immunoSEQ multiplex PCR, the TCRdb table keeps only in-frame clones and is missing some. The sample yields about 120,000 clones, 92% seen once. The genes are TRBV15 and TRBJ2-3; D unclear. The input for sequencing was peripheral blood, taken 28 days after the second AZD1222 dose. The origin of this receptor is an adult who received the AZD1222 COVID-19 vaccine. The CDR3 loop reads CATSRVLWGTDTQYF. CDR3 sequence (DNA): TGTGCCACCAGCAGAGTGTTGTGGGGCACAGATACGCAGTATTTT.